This record looks at one TCR beta chain sequence and its context. Its specificity is unknown. This record belongs to a study of T-cell memory formation after mild COVID-19. Study-wide findings and caveats: For second-wave clones that peaked at day 37, SARS-CoV-2 specificity went unverified.

This CDR3 region has 10 residues. Trimming removed 11 bases at V and 4 bases at J, with 3 bases between. The germline V gene has CDR1 ENHRY and CDR2 SYGVKD. TCRdb independently ran MiXCR on the 5' RACE reads; one entry per CDR3 protein. Here the sample spans about 190,000 distinct CDR3 sequences, about 11% being singletons. The TCR sequence derives from a man aged 18 to 29 who had mild COVID-19 (a few samples of this study predate the infection). Cell type and time point are not known. The genes are TRBV10-3 and TRBJ1-6; unclear D gene. Sequencing input: PBMCs or a T cell subset sorted from them (not recorded which). For the CDR3, the DNA is TGTGCCGAATATAATTCACCCCTCCACTTT. Encoded protein: CAEYNSPLHF.